What follows are 2 T cell receptor beta chains derived from one specimen sequenced in a study of T cell repertoires in cytomegalovirus infection (dated by TCRdb to between 2017 and 2020). The sequencing machine was an Illumina HiSeq 1500. TCRdb handled the public reads itself, with Q25 trimming in fastp and clone calling in MiXCR, and kept productive beta chains. Here each entry gathers all rows of one CDR3 protein and keeps the most common genes and DNA. Within this sample are 150,000 to 160,000 distinct CDR3 sequences, with roughly a quarter of them counted one time only. The ten largest clonotypes hold about a tenth of the sample. The sample consisted of PBMCs. The source is a human donor in good health (CMV status not recorded). Some clones in this sample may be carry-over from other donors' samples.

This chain joins TRBV4-3 and TRBJ2-7, with D perhaps matching TRBD2 (7 bases). V lost 4 bases and J lost 5, with 12 bases in between. CDR1 is LGHNA, CDR2 YSLEER, per germline. CDR3 length: 13 amino acids. CDR3 bases: TGCGCCAGCAGCCTGCAAGGGGGGGACGAGCAGTACTTC. It codes for CASSLQGGDEQYF.

This clonotype was picked up many times. The chain is built from TRBV7-2 and TRBJ2-2, with 8 bases aligning to TRBD2. V lost 1 base to trimming and J lost 6 bases; unmatched junction nucleotides: 7. The CDR3 has 16 amino acids. Germline values: CDR1 SGHTA, CDR2 FQGNSA. The CDR3 protein is CASSLGGAGGPGELFF. The CDR3 bases are TGTGCCAGCAGCTTAGGCGGGGCGGGGGGTCCCGGGGAGCTGTTTTTT. The whole variable domain, remainder taken from reference TRBV7-2 and TRBJ2-2, is GAGVSQSPSNKVTEKGKDVELRCDPISGHTALYWYRQSLGQGLEFLIYFQGNSAPDKSGLPSDRFSAERTGGSVSTLTIQRTQQEDSAVYLCASSLGGAGGPGELFFGEGSRLTVL.